Shown below are 14 T cell receptor beta chains from a single sample sequenced in a study of blood T cell repertoires in COVID-19. Measured with immunoSEQ multiplex PCR; TCRdb has only the in-frame clones, and not every one. The sample holds around 310,000 clones, around 90% seen once. The sequencing sample was made of peripheral blood. These receptors originate from a woman between 40 and 50 years old with COVID-19, enrolled during active disease.

J is TRBJ2-2 and V is TRBV4-2; 7 nucleotides line up with TRBD1. Looked up from germline, CDR1 is LGHNA and CDR2 is YNFKEQ. Losses at the gene ends were 0 bases for V and 6 bases for J; bases not matched to a gene: 7. The CDR3 is 16 residues long. The CDR3: CASSQDLGQSAGELFF. The CDR3 nucleotides are TGTGCCAGCAGCCAAGATTTGGGACAGTCGGCCGGGGAGCTGTTTTTT.

The V gene is TRBV20-1, the J gene TRBJ1-2; no firm D call. Germline CDR1 and CDR2: DFQATT and SNEGSKA (reference sequence). The CDR3 has 10 amino acids. V was clipped by 7 bases and J by 8 bases, with 11 bases between them. CDR3 protein: CSVVDSGYTF. In nucleotides, the CDR3 is TGCAGTGTGGTGGACTCGGGCTACACCTTC.

The chain couples TRBV6-2 or TRBV6-3 to TRBJ1-5, with D tentatively TRBD1 (6 bases). This CDR3 is 15 amino acids long. V lost 4 bases and J 3 bases, leaving 13 bases between the germline ends. Germline V gives CDR1 MNHEY, CDR2 SVGEGT. Written as DNA, the CDR3 is TGTGCCAGCAGTTCCGGACAGCTAAACAATCAGCCCCAGCATTTT. It specifies CASSSGQLNNQPQHF.

The chain employs TRBV9 and TRBJ1-1; D is uncertain. The V end lost 0 bases, the J end lost 9 bases, and 12 bases lay between the germline ends. CDR1 SGDLS and CDR2 YYNGEE come from the germline V gene. CDR3 length equals 13 residues. The CDR3 reads CASSVGNGVKAFF. CDR3 DNA sequence: TGTGCCAGCAGCGTAGGAAACGGGGTTAAAGCTTTCTTT.

The chain recombines TRBV19 with TRBJ1-1; possible D gene TRBD1, 5 bases. The CDR3 covers 15 residues. Germline CDR1 is LNHDA and CDR2 is SQIVND (reference sequence). V was cut by 7 bases and J by 6 bases, with 21 bases left in between. For the CDR3, the DNA is TGTGCCAGTAAGCCGACCGGACACCGTTCAGCTGAAGCTTTCTTT. This translates into CASKPTGHRSAEAFF. Looking up the rest from reference TRBV19 and TRBJ1-1 gives the full variable domain: DGGITQSPKYLFRKEGQNVTLSCEQNLNHDAMYWYRQDPGQGLRLIYYSQIVNDFQKGDIAEGYSVSREKKESFPLTVTSAQKNPTAFYLCASKPTGHRSAEAFFGQGTRLTVV.

The rearrangement joins TRBV7-2 to TRBJ1-6; D is unresolved. Trimming removed 4 bases at V and 9 bases at J, with 7 bases between. Per germline, CDR1 SGHTA and CDR2 FQGNSA. This CDR3 region has 12 residues. Here the CDR3 reads CASSSQRSPLHF. The DNA for the CDR3 is TGTGCCAGCAGCTCCCAGCGTTCACCCCTCCACTTT.

This clone was detected only once. The V and J genes are TRBV6-2 or TRBV6-3 and TRBJ1-2; 8 positions match TRBD1. Unmatched junction bases numbered 11, after V lost 0 bases and J lost 2 bases. Germline lookup yields CDR1 MNHEY and CDR2 SVGEGT. The CDR3 covers 18 residues. Written as DNA, the CDR3 is TGTGCCAGCAGTTACTCCTTGCTGACAGGGGCCAGGAACTATGGCTACACCTTC. Amino acids: CASSYSLLTGARNYGYTF.

The V gene is TRBV5-5, the J gene TRBJ2-1; 9 bases are shared with TRBD2. Germline trimming cut 4 bases from V and 4 bases from J; bases unmatched to any gene: 6. Germline V gene sequence: CDR1 SGHKS, CDR2 YYEKEE (reference sequence). CDR3 length: 15 residues. CDR3 nucleotide sequence: TGTGCCAGCAGCCCCCGACTAGCGGAATACAATGAGCAGTTCTTC. Translating it yields CASSPRLAEYNEQFF.

V is TRBV2 and J is TRBJ2-1, with a weak D call TRBD1 (5 bases). V shed 4 bases and J shed 2 bases, with 9 bases lying between them. Per the germline V gene, CDR1 is SNHLY and CDR2 is FYNNEI. CDR3 size: 14 residues. CDR3 nucleotide sequence: TGTGCCAGCAGTGCAAGGGGTCCCTACAATGAGCAGTTCTTC. Translation: CASSARGPYNEQFF.

The chain joins TRBV5-4 to TRBJ1-2; no definite D call. The V gene's germline CDR1 is SGHNT and CDR2 YYREEE (reference sequence). With 3 bases removed from V and 8 bases from J, the gap between germline ends came to 11 bases. The CDR3 covers 12 residues. Here the CDR3 reads CASSSLDGGYTF. The CDR3 DNA reads TGTGCCAGCAGCTCACTAGACGGGGGCTACACCTTC. The full variable domain, rest sourced from reference TRBV5-4 and TRBJ1-2, is ETGVTQSPTHLIKTRGQQVTLRCSSQSGHNTVSWYQQALGQGPQFIFQYYREEENGRGNFPPRFSGLQFPNYSSELNVNALELDDSALYLCASSSLDGGYTFGSGTRLTVV.

The chain couples TRBV19 to TRBJ1-2; D not certain. Germline V lookup: CDR1 LNHDA, CDR2 SQIVND (reference sequence). The CDR3 is made up of 13 amino acids. V shed 3 bases and J shed 3 bases, with 8 bases lying between them. The CDR3 sequence is CASSMRVDYGYTF. CDR3 DNA sequence: TGTGCCAGTAGTATGAGGGTGGACTATGGCTACACCTTC.

V usage is TRBV6-2 or TRBV6-3 and J usage is TRBJ2-1; the D is unclear. Germline V gives CDR1 MNHEY, CDR2 SVGEGT. CDR3 length: 15 amino acids. Trimming shortened V by 2 bases and J by 2 bases, and 10 bases separated the two germline ends. CDR3 nucleotide sequence: TGTGCCAGCAGTTACGAGAACCCGACCTACAATGAGCAGTTCTTC. This gives the protein CASSYENPTYNEQFF.

The rearrangement links TRBV15 to TRBJ2-3, with 10 bases matching TRBD1. This CDR3 contains 16 residues. The trim removed 4 bases at V and 4 bases at J, leaving 8 bases unmatched. Germline loops: CDR1 LNHNV, CDR2 YYDKDF (reference sequence). The CDR3: CATSTGQGVRSDTQYF. The CDR3 coding sequence is TGTGCCACCAGCACTGGACAGGGGGTGAGGTCAGATACGCAGTATTTT.

The rearrangement uses TRBV7-2 and TRBJ1-5; unclear D gene. CDR1 is SGHTA and CDR2 is FQGNSA in the germline V gene. The germline V and J ends were trimmed by 0 bases and 7 bases, with 7 bases remaining between them. The CDR3 runs 13 residues. CDR3 sequence: CASSLAVRQPQHF. The CDR3 DNA follows: TGTGCCAGCAGCTTAGCGGTCCGGCAGCCCCAGCATTTT.